This TCR beta chain derives from a study of T-cell memory formation after mild COVID-19. For the study at large: In these data, TCR clusters were largely donor specific. Study conclusions and caveats: CM and EM subsets held most contracting CD4+ clones; EMRA held CD8+ ones. Later expanders leaned CD4+, whereas day 15 to 85 contracting clones were balanced CD4/CD8.

MiXCR was run by TCRdb on the 5' RACE reads, yielding one entry per CDR3 protein. Of 250,000 or so distinct CDR3 sequences listed, roughly 18% are singletons. This clonotype was counted only a few times. As yet, its antigen is unknown. The CDR3 is made up of 13 amino acids. Looked up from germline, CDR1 is SEHNR and CDR2 is FQNEAQ (reference sequence). V was trimmed by 1 base and J by 6 bases, leaving 6 bases between them. This TCR came from a man between 18 and 29 years old who had mild COVID-19 (a few samples of this study predate the infection). Cell type and time point are not known. The sequenced material came from PBMCs or a T cell subset sorted from them (not recorded which). The chain links TRBV7-9 to TRBJ2-2; D gene unclear. CDR3 DNA sequence: TGTGCCAGCAGCTTAGTCACTGCCGGGGAGCTGTTTTTT. This sequence encodes CASSLVTAGELFF.